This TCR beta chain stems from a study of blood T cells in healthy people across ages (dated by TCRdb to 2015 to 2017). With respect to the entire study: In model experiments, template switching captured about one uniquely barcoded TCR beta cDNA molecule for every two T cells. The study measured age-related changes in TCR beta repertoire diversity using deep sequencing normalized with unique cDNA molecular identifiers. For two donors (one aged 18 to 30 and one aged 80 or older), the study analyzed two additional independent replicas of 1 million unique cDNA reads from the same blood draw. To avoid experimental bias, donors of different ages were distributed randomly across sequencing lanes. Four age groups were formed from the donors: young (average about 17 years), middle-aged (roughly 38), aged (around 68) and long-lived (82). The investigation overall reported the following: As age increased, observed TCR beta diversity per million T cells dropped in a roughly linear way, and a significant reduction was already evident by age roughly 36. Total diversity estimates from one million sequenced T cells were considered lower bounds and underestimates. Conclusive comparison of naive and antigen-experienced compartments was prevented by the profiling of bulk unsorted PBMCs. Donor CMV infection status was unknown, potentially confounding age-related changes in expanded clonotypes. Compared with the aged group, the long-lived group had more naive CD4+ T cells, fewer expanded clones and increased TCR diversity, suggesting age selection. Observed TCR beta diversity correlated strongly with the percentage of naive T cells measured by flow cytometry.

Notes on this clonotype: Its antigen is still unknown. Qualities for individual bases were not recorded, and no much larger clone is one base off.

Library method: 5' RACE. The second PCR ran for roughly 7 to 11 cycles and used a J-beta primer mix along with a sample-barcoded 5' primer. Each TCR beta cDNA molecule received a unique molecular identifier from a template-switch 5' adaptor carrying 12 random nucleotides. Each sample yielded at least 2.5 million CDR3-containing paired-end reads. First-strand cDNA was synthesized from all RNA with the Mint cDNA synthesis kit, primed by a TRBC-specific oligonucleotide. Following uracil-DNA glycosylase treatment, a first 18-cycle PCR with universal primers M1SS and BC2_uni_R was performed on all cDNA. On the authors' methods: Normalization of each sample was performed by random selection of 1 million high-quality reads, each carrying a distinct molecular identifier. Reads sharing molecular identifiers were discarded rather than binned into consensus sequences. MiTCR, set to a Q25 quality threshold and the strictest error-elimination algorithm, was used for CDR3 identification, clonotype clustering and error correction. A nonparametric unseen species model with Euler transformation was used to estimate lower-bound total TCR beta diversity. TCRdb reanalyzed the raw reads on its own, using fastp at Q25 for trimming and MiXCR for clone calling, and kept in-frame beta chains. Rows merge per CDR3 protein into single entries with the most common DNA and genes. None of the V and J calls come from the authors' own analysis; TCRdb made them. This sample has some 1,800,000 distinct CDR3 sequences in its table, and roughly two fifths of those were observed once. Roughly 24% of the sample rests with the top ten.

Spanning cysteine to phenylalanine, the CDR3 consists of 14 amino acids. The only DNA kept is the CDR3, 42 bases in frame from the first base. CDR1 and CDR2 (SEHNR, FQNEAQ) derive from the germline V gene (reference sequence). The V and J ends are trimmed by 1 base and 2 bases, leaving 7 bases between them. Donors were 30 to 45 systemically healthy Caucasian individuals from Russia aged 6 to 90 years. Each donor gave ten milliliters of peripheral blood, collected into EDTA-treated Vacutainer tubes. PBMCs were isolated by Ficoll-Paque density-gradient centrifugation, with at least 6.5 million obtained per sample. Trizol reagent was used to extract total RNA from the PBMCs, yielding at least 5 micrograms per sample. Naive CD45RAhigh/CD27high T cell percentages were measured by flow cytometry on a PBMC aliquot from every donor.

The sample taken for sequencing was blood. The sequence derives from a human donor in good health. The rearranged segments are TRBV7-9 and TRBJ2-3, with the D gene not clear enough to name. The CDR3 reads CASSLVGHTDTQYF. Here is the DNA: TGTGCCAGCAGCTTAGTGGGCCACACAGATACGCAGTATTTT.